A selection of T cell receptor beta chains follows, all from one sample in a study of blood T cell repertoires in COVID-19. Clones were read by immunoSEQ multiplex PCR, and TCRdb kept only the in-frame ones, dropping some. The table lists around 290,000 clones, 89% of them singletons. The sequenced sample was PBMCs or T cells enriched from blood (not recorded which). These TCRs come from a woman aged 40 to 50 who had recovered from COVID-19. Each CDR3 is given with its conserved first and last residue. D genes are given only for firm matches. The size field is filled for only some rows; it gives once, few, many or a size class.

cdr3_aa: CASSSAQGANNEQFF; cdr3_nt: TGCGCCAGCAGCTCGGCACAGGGGGCTAACAATGAGCAGTTCTTC; j_call: TRBJ2-1; d_call: TRBD1; cdr3_length: 15; clone_size: .; v_call: TRBV5-1
cdr3_aa: CASTTGGTEAFF; cdr3_nt: TGTGCCAGTACAACAGGGGGTACTGAAGCTTTCTTT; j_call: TRBJ1-1; d_call: TRBD1; cdr3_length: 12; clone_size: .; v_call: TRBV2
cdr3_aa: CASSEGLAGGPNTGELFF; cdr3_nt: TGTGCCAGCAGCGAGGGACTAGCGGGGGGCCCGAACACCGGGGAGCTGTTTTTT; j_call: TRBJ2-2; d_call: TRBD2; cdr3_length: 18; clone_size: .; v_call: TRBV9
cdr3_aa: CASSLTSGGYQETQYF; cdr3_nt: TGTGCCAGCAGCTTGACGAGCGGGGGCTACCAAGAGACCCAGTACTTC; j_call: TRBJ2-5; d_call: TRBD2; cdr3_length: 16; clone_size: .; v_call: TRBV5-5
cdr3_aa: CASSLTREAYEQYF; cdr3_nt: TGTGCCAGCAGCTTGACCCGGGAAGCCTACGAGCAGTACTTC; j_call: TRBJ2-7; d_call: .; cdr3_length: 14; clone_size: .; v_call: TRBV7-2
cdr3_aa: CASSQIRGTQTYGYTF; cdr3_nt: TGCGCCAGCAGCCAAATCCGCGGCACGCAAACCTATGGCTACACCTTC; j_call: TRBJ1-2; d_call: .; cdr3_length: 16; clone_size: .; v_call: TRBV4-1
cdr3_aa: CASSEEGARYGYTF; cdr3_nt: TGTGCCAGCAGCGAGGAGGGGGCACGCTATGGCTACACCTTC; j_call: TRBJ1-2; d_call: TRBD1; cdr3_length: 14; clone_size: .; v_call: TRBV6-5
cdr3_aa: CASSALVGPGNTIYF; cdr3_nt: TGTGCCAGCAGTGCGTTGGTGGGGCCTGGAAACACCATATATTTT; j_call: TRBJ1-3; d_call: .; cdr3_length: 15; clone_size: .; v_call: TRBV2
cdr3_aa: CASSVGEDEQFF; cdr3_nt: TGTGCCAGCAGCGTAGGGGAGGATGAGCAGTTCTTC; j_call: TRBJ2-1; d_call: .; cdr3_length: 12; clone_size: .; v_call: TRBV9
cdr3_aa: CASSPQDRGGEQYF; cdr3_nt: TGTGCCAGCTCACCTCAGGACAGGGGCGGCGAGCAGTACTTC; j_call: TRBJ2-7; d_call: TRBD1; cdr3_length: 14; clone_size: .; v_call: TRBV18
cdr3_aa: CASSPRGPAVHEQYF; cdr3_nt: TGCGCCAGCAGCCCCAGGGGGCCGGCTGTCCACGAGCAGTACTTC; j_call: TRBJ2-7; d_call: TRBD1; cdr3_length: 15; clone_size: .; v_call: TRBV4-1
cdr3_aa: CASSQAGKKRRAADNYGYTF; cdr3_nt: TGCGCCAGCAGCCAAGCGGGCAAGAAGCGGAGGGCAGCCGACAACTATGGCTACACCTTC; j_call: TRBJ1-2; d_call: .; cdr3_length: 20; clone_size: .; v_call: TRBV4-1
cdr3_aa: CASSWAGASTDTQYF; cdr3_nt: TGTGCCAGCAGCTGGGCGGGAGCTAGCACAGATACGCAGTATTTT; j_call: TRBJ2-3; d_call: TRBD2; cdr3_length: 15; clone_size: .; v_call: TRBV5-4
cdr3_aa: CASSLGGANYGYTF; cdr3_nt: TGTGCCAGCAGCTTAGGGGGAGCTAACTATGGCTACACCTTC; j_call: TRBJ1-2; d_call: .; cdr3_length: 14; clone_size: .; v_call: TRBV7-9
cdr3_aa: CAWSVLGQSYEQYF; cdr3_nt: TGTGCCTGGAGCGTCCTCGGACAGTCCTACGAGCAGTACTTC; j_call: TRBJ2-7; d_call: .; cdr3_length: 14; clone_size: .; v_call: TRBV30
cdr3_aa: CASSIHQRLSGYTF; cdr3_nt: TGTGCCAGTAGTATACACCAGCGGCTAAGCGGCTACACCTTC; j_call: TRBJ1-2; d_call: .; cdr3_length: 14; clone_size: .; v_call: TRBV19
cdr3_aa: CAISPSGRQYNEQFF; cdr3_nt: TGTGCCATCAGTCCTAGCGGGAGGCAATACAATGAGCAGTTCTTC; j_call: TRBJ2-1; d_call: TRBD2; cdr3_length: 15; clone_size: .; v_call: TRBV10-3
cdr3_aa: CASSYERGETQYF; cdr3_nt: TGTGCCAGCAGTTATGAGCGAGGAGAGACCCAGTACTTC; j_call: TRBJ2-5; d_call: .; cdr3_length: 13; clone_size: .; v_call: TRBV6-2/TRBV6-3
cdr3_aa: CASSQVASGGRGTGELFF; cdr3_nt: TGTGCCAGCAGCCAAGTCGCTAGCGGGGGGCGAGGCACCGGGGAGCTGTTTTTT; j_call: TRBJ2-2; d_call: TRBD2; cdr3_length: 18; clone_size: .; v_call: TRBV3-1/TRBV3-2
cdr3_aa: CASSPLAGSYTF; cdr3_nt: TGTGCCAGCAGCCCGTTAGCGGGGAGCTACACCTTC; j_call: TRBJ1-2; d_call: .; cdr3_length: 12; clone_size: .; v_call: TRBV5-8
cdr3_aa: CASSQGGGFYGYTF; cdr3_nt: TGTGCCAGCAGCCAAGGAGGCGGGTTCTATGGCTACACCTTC; j_call: TRBJ1-2; d_call: .; cdr3_length: 14; clone_size: few; v_call: TRBV3-1/TRBV3-2
cdr3_aa: CASSAGQGEGYTF; cdr3_nt: TGTGCCAGCAGCGCCGGCCAGGGGGAAGGCTACACCTTC; j_call: TRBJ1-2; d_call: TRBD1; cdr3_length: 13; clone_size: .; v_call: TRBV7-2
cdr3_aa: CSPRGRDSDAYNEQFF; cdr3_nt: TGCAGCCCGCGGGGCCGGGACAGTGATGCCTACAATGAGCAGTTCTTC; j_call: TRBJ2-1; d_call: .; cdr3_length: 16; clone_size: .; v_call: TRBV29-1
cdr3_aa: CASSKEARQVLTNEKLFF; cdr3_nt: TGCGCCAGCAGCAAGGAGGCCAGGCAGGTTTTGACTAATGAAAAACTGTTTTTT; j_call: TRBJ1-4; d_call: .; cdr3_length: 18; clone_size: .; v_call: TRBV4-1
cdr3_aa: CASSESMPGLNVKQYF; cdr3_nt: TGTGCCAGCAGTGAGTCCATGCCAGGGCTAAATGTGAAGCAGTACTTC; j_call: TRBJ2-7; d_call: .; cdr3_length: 16; clone_size: .; v_call: TRBV2
cdr3_aa: CASSLAPGLAGGEQYF; cdr3_nt: TGTGCCAGCAGCTTGGCTCCTGGACTAGCGGGAGGCGAGCAGTACTTC; j_call: TRBJ2-7; d_call: TRBD2; cdr3_length: 16; clone_size: .; v_call: TRBV5-4
cdr3_aa: CAWSSQGEFYGYTF; cdr3_nt: TGTGCCTGGAGTTCACAGGGGGAGTTCTATGGCTACACCTTC; j_call: TRBJ1-2; d_call: TRBD1; cdr3_length: 14; clone_size: once; v_call: TRBV30
cdr3_aa: CASSSRQGETQYF; cdr3_nt: TGTGCCAGCAGTTCCCGACAGGGGGAGACCCAGTACTTC; j_call: TRBJ2-5; d_call: TRBD1; cdr3_length: 13; clone_size: .; v_call: TRBV27
cdr3_aa: CASRGTSGKAGELFF; cdr3_nt: TGTGCCAGCAGGGGCACTAGCGGGAAAGCCGGGGAGCTGTTTTTT; j_call: TRBJ2-2; d_call: TRBD2; cdr3_length: 15; clone_size: few; v_call: TRBV2
cdr3_aa: CASSYSTAMNTEAFF; cdr3_nt: TGTGCCAGCAGTTACTCGACAGCTATGAACACTGAAGCTTTCTTT; j_call: TRBJ1-1; d_call: .; cdr3_length: 15; clone_size: .; v_call: TRBV6-2/TRBV6-3
cdr3_aa: CASSPRLTLDSPLHF; cdr3_nt: TGTGCCAGCAGCCCCAGACTGACCCTTGATTCACCCCTCCACTTT; j_call: TRBJ1-6; d_call: .; cdr3_length: 15; clone_size: .; v_call: TRBV3-1/TRBV3-2
cdr3_aa: CASSLTSREGEQYF; cdr3_nt: TGTGCCAGCAGTTTAACCTCTAGAGAGGGCGAGCAGTACTTC; j_call: TRBJ2-7; d_call: .; cdr3_length: 14; clone_size: .; v_call: TRBV28
cdr3_aa: CASVKDGGDEKLFF; cdr3_nt: TGTGCCAGCGTGAAGGATGGCGGTGACGAAAAACTGTTTTTT; j_call: TRBJ1-4; d_call: .; cdr3_length: 14; clone_size: .; v_call: TRBV6-5
cdr3_aa: CASSQRVGTGEGYTF; cdr3_nt: TGCGCCAGCAGCCAGAGGGTTGGGACAGGGGAAGGCTACACCTTC; j_call: TRBJ1-2; d_call: TRBD1; cdr3_length: 15; clone_size: .; v_call: TRBV4-1
cdr3_aa: CASSEWRDSNQPQHF; cdr3_nt: TGTGCCAGCAGTGAATGGCGGGATAGCAATCAGCCCCAGCATTTT; j_call: TRBJ1-5; d_call: .; cdr3_length: 15; clone_size: few; v_call: TRBV6-1
cdr3_aa: CATSGTGGETQYF; cdr3_nt: TGTGCCACCTCCGGGACAGGGGGAGAGACCCAGTACTTC; j_call: TRBJ2-5; d_call: TRBD1; cdr3_length: 13; clone_size: once; v_call: TRBV2
cdr3_aa: CATSRDPGTGIFVSGYTF; cdr3_nt: TGTGCCACCAGCAGAGACCCCGGGACAGGGATTTTTGTCTCTGGCTACACCTTC; j_call: TRBJ1-2; d_call: TRBD1; cdr3_length: 18; clone_size: once; v_call: TRBV15
cdr3_aa: CASRRLAEHAYEQYF; cdr3_nt: TGTGCCAGCAGAAGACTAGCGGAGCATGCCTACGAGCAGTACTTC; j_call: TRBJ2-7; d_call: TRBD2; cdr3_length: 15; clone_size: .; v_call: TRBV2
cdr3_aa: CASSQEMLTPYGYTF; cdr3_nt: TGTGCCAGCAGCCAAGAGATGTTAACACCATATGGCTACACCTTC; j_call: TRBJ1-2; d_call: .; cdr3_length: 15; clone_size: once; v_call: TRBV3-1/TRBV3-2
cdr3_aa: CASSQEPGATYEQYF; cdr3_nt: TGCGCCAGCAGCCAAGAGCCAGGGGCCACCTACGAGCAGTACTTC; j_call: TRBJ2-7; d_call: .; cdr3_length: 15; clone_size: few; v_call: TRBV4-1
cdr3_aa: CASSTPVGDGYTF; cdr3_nt: TGTGCCAGCAGCACCCCTGTAGGGGATGGCTACACCTTC; j_call: TRBJ1-2; d_call: .; cdr3_length: 13; clone_size: .; v_call: TRBV5-4
cdr3_aa: CAIRSTGSNQPQHF; cdr3_nt: TGTGCCATCAGGTCAACAGGGAGCAATCAGCCCCAGCATTTT; j_call: TRBJ1-5; d_call: .; cdr3_length: 14; clone_size: .; v_call: TRBV10-3
cdr3_aa: CASSPPGRGWAEQYF; cdr3_nt: TGTGCCAGCAGTCCCCCTGGCAGGGGGTGGGCCGAGCAGTACTTC; j_call: TRBJ2-7; d_call: TRBD1; cdr3_length: 15; clone_size: .; v_call: TRBV27
cdr3_aa: CSAESDRGTNTEAFF; cdr3_nt: TGCAGCGCCGAAAGCGACAGGGGGACGAACACTGAAGCTTTCTTT; j_call: TRBJ1-1; d_call: TRBD1; cdr3_length: 15; clone_size: .; v_call: TRBV29-1
cdr3_aa: CSVDGTGPYGYTF; cdr3_nt: TGCAGCGTTGACGGGACAGGCCCCTATGGCTACACCTTC; j_call: TRBJ1-2; d_call: TRBD1; cdr3_length: 13; clone_size: .; v_call: TRBV29-1
cdr3_aa: CASSLWTGSSNTEAFF; cdr3_nt: TGTGCCAGCAGCTTGTGGACAGGGTCGTCGAACACTGAAGCTTTCTTT; j_call: TRBJ1-1; d_call: TRBD1; cdr3_length: 16; clone_size: few; v_call: TRBV11-2
cdr3_aa: CASTLNEGRAGGLYGYTF; cdr3_nt: TGCGCCAGCACCCTAAACGAGGGAAGGGCAGGGGGACTGTATGGCTACACCTTC; j_call: TRBJ1-2; d_call: TRBD1; cdr3_length: 18; clone_size: .; v_call: TRBV4-1
cdr3_aa: CATSDFKAGDWGSTDTQYF; cdr3_nt: TGTGCCACCAGTGATTTTAAAGCGGGAGACTGGGGTAGCACAGATACGCAGTATTTT; j_call: TRBJ2-3; d_call: TRBD2; cdr3_length: 19; clone_size: .; v_call: TRBV24-1
cdr3_aa: CASRSTSGLQETQYF; cdr3_nt: TGTGCCAGCAGGTCTACTAGCGGGCTCCAAGAGACCCAGTACTTC; j_call: TRBJ2-5; d_call: TRBD2; cdr3_length: 15; clone_size: .; v_call: TRBV7-9
cdr3_aa: CASTIRENTEAFF; cdr3_nt: TGTGCCAGCACTATCCGGGAGAACACTGAAGCTTTCTTT; j_call: TRBJ1-1; d_call: .; cdr3_length: 13; clone_size: .; v_call: TRBV2
cdr3_aa: CASSPRLAGAYNEQFF; cdr3_nt: TGTGCCAGCTCACCCAGACTAGCGGGGGCTTACAATGAGCAGTTCTTC; j_call: TRBJ2-1; d_call: TRBD2; cdr3_length: 16; clone_size: .; v_call: TRBV18
cdr3_aa: CASSLQGGLGEQYF; cdr3_nt: TGTGCCAGCAGTTTACAGGGGGGCCTGGGTGAGCAGTACTTC; j_call: TRBJ2-7; d_call: .; cdr3_length: 14; clone_size: .; v_call: TRBV27
cdr3_aa: CASSPQGFQPQHF; cdr3_nt: TGTGCCAGTAGTCCGCAGGGTTTTCAGCCCCAGCATTTT; j_call: TRBJ1-5; d_call: .; cdr3_length: 13; clone_size: .; v_call: TRBV19
cdr3_aa: CASSDRLNNSPLHF; cdr3_nt: TGTGCCAGCAGTGACAGACTCAATAATTCACCCCTCCACTTT; j_call: TRBJ1-6; d_call: .; cdr3_length: 14; clone_size: .; v_call: TRBV2
cdr3_aa: CASSVEVAGGPYNEQFF; cdr3_nt: TGTGCCAGCAGCGTAGAGGTAGCGGGAGGACCTTACAATGAGCAGTTCTTC; j_call: TRBJ2-1; d_call: TRBD2; cdr3_length: 17; clone_size: .; v_call: TRBV9
cdr3_aa: CASSPSTGNYYEQYF; cdr3_nt: TGTGCCAGCAGCCCATCGACAGGGAACTATTACGAGCAGTACTTC; j_call: TRBJ2-7; d_call: TRBD1; cdr3_length: 15; clone_size: .; v_call: TRBV5-4
cdr3_aa: CASHRGKLGSYNEQFF; cdr3_nt: TGTGCCAGCCACAGGGGTAAATTAGGCTCCTACAATGAGCAGTTCTTC; j_call: TRBJ2-1; d_call: TRBD1; cdr3_length: 16; clone_size: .; v_call: TRBV6-4
cdr3_aa: CASSEQWSVNYGYTF; cdr3_nt: TGTGCCAGCAGTGAACAGTGGAGCGTTAACTATGGCTACACCTTC; j_call: TRBJ1-2; d_call: .; cdr3_length: 15; clone_size: .; v_call: TRBV6-1